These T cell receptor beta chains were read from a single sample in a study of radiation and T cells in renal cell carcinoma. TCRdb's table, derived via immunoSEQ multiplex PCR, lists solely in-frame clones and lacks some. The sample has about 95,000 clones, 75% to 90% seen once; the top ten hold 6.5% to 8.5%. This specimen was blood, taken from a patient whose treatment included radiotherapy and nephrectomy. These receptors were collected from a man between 45 and 60 years old with renal cell carcinoma. Each CDR3 is given with its conserved first and last residue. A D gene is named only where the DNA matches it firmly. For some rows the clone size is stated as once, few or many, or as a class when expanded; others skip it.

-	TRBV18	TRBJ2-5	-	TGTGCCAGCTCCCAAGACCAAGAGACCCAGTACTTC	CASSQDQETQYF
TRBD1	TRBV6-5	TRBJ2-7	-	TGCGCCAGCAGGCGCGACAGGGGACAGTACTACGAGCAGTACTTC	CASRRDRGQYYEQYF
-	TRBV4-3	TRBJ1-6	once	TGCGCCAGCAGCCAAATTGTGGGGACTTCACCCCTCCACTTT	CASSQIVGTSPLHF
-	TRBV30	TRBJ1-4	-	TGTGCCTGGAACGGAAATGAAAAACTGTTTTTT	CAWNGNEKLFF
-	TRBV7-2	TRBJ1-4	-	TGTGCCAGCAGCTTGGAAGGGCGAGGACTGTTTTTT	CASSLEGRGLFF
-	TRBV19	TRBJ1-2	-	TGTGCCAGTAGCGACGGCCTGGGACGTGTCTATGGCTACACCTTC	CASSDGLGRVYGYTF
-	TRBV29-1	TRBJ2-3	-	TGCAGCGTTGAACCCCCTGGAGGGAATCTTCGCACAGATACGCAGTATTTT	CSVEPPGGNLRTDTQYF
TRBD2	TRBV19	TRBJ2-1	-	TGTGCCAGTACTAAGCGGGGGATCCACGATGAGCAGTTCTTC	CASTKRGIHDEQFF
-	TRBV7-3	TRBJ2-3	once	TGTGCCAGCAGCCCCGCGGGGATTGGAAGCACAGATACGCAGTATTTT	CASSPAGIGSTDTQYF
TRBD2	TRBV30	TRBJ2-5	-	TGTGCCTGGAGTCGGGGGGGAGCACCGTACCAAGAGACCCAGTACTTC	CAWSRGGAPYQETQYF
-	TRBV5-1	TRBJ1-3	-	TGCGCCAGCAGCCCACAGGGTACTGGAAACACCATATATTTT	CASSPQGTGNTIYF
TRBD2	TRBV14	TRBJ2-7	-	TGTGCCAGCAGCCAAGGGGGCGGGAGAAGGACCTACGAGCAGTACTTC	CASSQGGGRRTYEQYF
TRBD1	TRBV27	TRBJ1-1	once	TGTGCCAGCAGTACCCCAAGGACAGGGGGCGTCACTGAAGCTTTCTTT	CASSTPRTGGVTEAFF
TRBD2	TRBV5-4	TRBJ2-1	-	TGTGCCAGCAGCTTGCTAAGTGCGGGAGGGAGGAATGAGCAGTTCTTC	CASSLLSAGGRNEQFF
-	TRBV29-1	TRBJ1-2	-	TGCAGCGTTGGGGACATGACCTATGGCTACACCTTC	CSVGDMTYGYTF
-	TRBV4-2	TRBJ1-5	-	TGTGCCAGCAGCCAAGATAGGCCAGGGCCCCAGCATTTT	CASSQDRPGPQHF
-	TRBV29-1	TRBJ2-7	-	TGCAGCGTTGTGGAGATCTACGAGCAGTACTTC	CSVVEIYEQYF
-	TRBV7-9	TRBJ2-3	-	TGTGCCAGCAGTTCGACTGTGGGTACGCAGTATTTT	CASSSTVGTQYF
-	TRBV2	TRBJ1-2	-	TGTGCCAGCAACAAAGACTATGGCTACACCTTC	CASNKDYGYTF
TRBD2	TRBV25-1	TRBJ2-3	-	TGTGCCAGCAGTGATGCTAGCGGGAGCGGAGATACGCAGTATTTT	CASSDASGSGDTQYF
-	TRBV20-1	TRBJ1-1	-	TGCAGTGCCGGACAGTTTGAAGCTTTCTTT	CSAGQFEAFF
-	TRBV7-9	TRBJ2-7	-	TGTGCCAGCAGCTCTGAATACCGACAGGGAGGGAACTTC	CASSSEYRQGGNF
-	TRBV7-3	TRBJ2-3	-	TGTGCCAGCAGCCCAGGCTCAAGCACAGATACGCAGTATTTT	CASSPGSSTDTQYF
TRBD1	TRBV28	TRBJ1-1	-	TGTGCCAGCAGTTTAAGCCTTCCGGGACAGGACACTGAAGCTTTCTTT	CASSLSLPGQDTEAFF
-	TRBV28	TRBJ1-2	once	TGTGCCAGCAGCGGGCGGATGTTACTAACTATGCGGAATGGCTACACCTTC	CASSGRMLLTMRNGYTF
-	TRBV2	TRBJ1-5	-	TGTGCCAGTGAGACAGGTTATAGCAATCAGCCCCAGCATTTT	CASETGYSNQPQHF
TRBD2	TRBV5-4	TRBJ2-1	-	TGTGCCAGCAGCTTACCTAGCGGGGGTTACAATGAGCAGTTCTTC	CASSLPSGGYNEQFF
TRBD1	TRBV5-1	TRBJ1-1	-	TGCGCCAGCAGCTTGGACAGGGGAAACACTGAAGCTTTCTTT	CASSLDRGNTEAFF
-	TRBV11-2	TRBJ2-7	-	TGTGCCAGCGCCCACGGCCCAAGGAGCTCCTACGAGCAGTACTTC	CASAHGPRSSYEQYF
TRBD2	TRBV5-1	TRBJ2-5	-	TGCGCCAGCAGCTCAGGCAGCGGGGGGGCCGCGGAGACCCAGTACTTC	CASSSGSGGAAETQYF
-	TRBV9	TRBJ1-2	-	TGTGCCAGCAGCGTAGGAGCAGGAGATTCGCATTATGGCTACACCTTC	CASSVGAGDSHYGYTF
-	TRBV5-1	TRBJ1-3	once	TGCGCCAGCAGGGACAGTGAAAACACCATATATTTT	CASRDSENTIYF
-	TRBV2	TRBJ1-6	-	TGTGCCAGCAGTGAACAGGGCTCGGGTAATTCACCCCTCCACTTT	CASSEQGSGNSPLHF
-	TRBV7-9	TRBJ2-1	-	TGTGCCAGCAGCTCAAAATCACGCGGGGTCTCCTACAATGAGCAGTTCTTC	CASSSKSRGVSYNEQFF
-	TRBV4-1	TRBJ2-7	-	TGCGCCAGCAGCCAAAACCCGGACGTAAGATCCTACGAGCAGTACTTC	CASSQNPDVRSYEQYF
-	TRBV6-1	TRBJ2-7	-	TGTGCCAGCCGGGAGAACTACGAGCAGTACTTC	CASRENYEQYF
TRBD2	TRBV6-1	TRBJ2-1	once	TGTGCCAGCAGTGACGCGGGACTAGCGGGAACCAATGAGCAGTTCTTC	CASSDAGLAGTNEQFF
TRBD1	TRBV18	TRBJ2-5	once	TGTGCCAGCTCACCGACCGGGACAGGGCAAGAGACCCAGTACTTC	CASSPTGTGQETQYF
-	TRBV5-1	TRBJ2-1	few	TGCGCCAGCAGCTTGGGCCGGCAGGGGAGCGGGATTGCACATGAGCAGTTCTTC	CASSLGRQGSGIAHEQFF
TRBD2	TRBV7-9	TRBJ2-5	-	TGTGCCAGCAGCTCACGGCTCGGACTAGCCACGAAGACCCAGTACTTC	CASSSRLGLATKTQYF
-	TRBV6-1	TRBJ2-1	-	TGTGCCAGCAGTGAAGAAGGTCAGACCTTTGTCGGCTCCTACAATGAGCAGTTCTTC	CASSEEGQTFVGSYNEQFF
TRBD1	TRBV19	TRBJ1-3	once	TGTGCCAGTAGTATCGGGGACAGGGCCTCGGCAAGAAACACCATATATTTT	CASSIGDRASARNTIYF
TRBD2	TRBV30	TRBJ2-4	-	TGTGCCTGCCCCCCTCGACCAACTAGCGGGAGGATAGCCAAAAACATTCAGTACTTC	CACPPRPTSGRIAKNIQYF
TRBD1	TRBV4-1	TRBJ1-1	-	TGCGCCAGCAGCCAAGGGACAGGGTCTATTCGGGCTTTCTTT	CASSQGTGSIRAFF
-	TRBV7-3	TRBJ2-3	-	TGTGCCAGCAGCTTGCGGGGGCCCACAGATACGCAGTATTTT	CASSLRGPTDTQYF
TRBD2	TRBV6-5	TRBJ2-7	-	TGTGCCAGCAGTTACCTACCGACTAGCGGGAGGGTCGAGCAGTACTTC	CASSYLPTSGRVEQYF